This T cell receptor beta chain was recorded in a study of blood T cell repertoires in COVID-19. Study-level information: Material from acute and convalescent COVID-19 was sourced from the United States, Italy and Spain. PBMCs, B-cell-depleted T cells, or T cells provided the cDNA or gDNA that made up the material.

J was trimmed by 2 bases and V by 0 bases; bases with no gene match: 10. This CDR3 region has 20 residues. CDR1 is SGDLS, CDR2 YYNGEE, per germline. In the original workflow: Amplified reference gene primers provided the basis for estimating nucleated cell counts. Assay: immunoSEQ multiplex PCR; the TCRdb copy retains only in-frame clones and omits some. V and J calls and clone size are as listed in that table; D and trimming were resolved from the DNA. The profile covers approximately 140,000 clones, with around 85% appearing a single time and roughly 3.5% taken by the ten largest. Specimen: peripheral blood. The chain links TRBV9 to TRBJ2-1; 14 bases align to TRBD2. The source is a man in his sixties or seventies with acute or convalescent COVID-19. The CDR3 nucleotides are TGTGCCAGCAGCGTAGCCGTCGGACTAGCGGGAGGAACCGCCTACAATGAGCAGTTCTTC. Translating it yields CASSVAVGLAGGTAYNEQFF.